The 7 T cell receptor beta chains below all came from one sample that was sequenced in a study of cytomegalovirus exposure and HLA in healthy donors. Clones were sequenced by immunoSEQ multiplex PCR, and TCRdb holds only the in-frame ones, with some missing. This repertoire shows roughly 130,000 clones, almost 90% found once; its top ten account for 1.4% to 1.5%. Sequencing was done on a sample of PBMCs. These receptor sequences come from a man aged 25 to 45 in good health and CMV-seronegative.

This clone has more than one count but fewer than ten. The chain recombines TRBV5-1 with TRBJ1-6, with D maybe TRBD1 (5 bases). Trimming took 0 bases from V and 8 from J, leaving 9 bases between them. The CDR3 is 14 residues long. Germline V gene data show CDR1 as SGHRS and CDR2 as YFSETQ. The CDR3 sequence: CASSLEGGDSPLHF. CDR3 sequence (DNA): TGCGCCAGCAGCTTGGAAGGAGGGGATTCACCCCTCCACTTT.

Only a few counts were recorded for this clone. The chain uses TRBV2 and TRBJ1-1; no firm D call. The CDR3 has 14 residues. Germline CDR1 is SNHLY and CDR2 is FYNNEI. Trimming shortened V by 4 bases and J by 0 bases, and 9 bases separated the two germline ends. In DNA, the CDR3 is TGTGCCAGCAGTGTAGAGATCATGAACACTGAAGCTTTCTTT. Translation gives CASSVEIMNTEAFF.

Points on this clone: Other DNA sequences in this specimen translate into the identical CDR3. The J gene is TRBJ2-1, the V gene TRBV9; 8 bases agree with TRBD2. V trimming: 0 bases; J trimming: 2 bases; junction bases outside the gene matches: 1. This CDR3 spans 15 amino acids. CDR1 is SGDLS and CDR2 is YYNGEE in the germline V gene. CDR3 nucleotides: TGTGCCAGCAGCGTAGATAGCGGGACCTACAATGAGCAGTTCTTC. This encodes CASSVDSGTYNEQFF.

Worth noting for this clone: Mismatch with germline at one junction end may stem from a read error. The V and J genes are TRBV6-1 and TRBJ1-1; no firm D call. The CDR3 loop spans 12 amino acids. The germline V gene has CDR1 MNHNS and CDR2 SASEGT. The CDR3 DNA is TGTGCCAGCAGCGAAGTAAACACTGAAGCTTTCTTT. Translation gives CASSEVNTEAFF.

The chain uses TRBV7-2 and TRBJ2-4; TRBD1 agrees at 9 bases. CDR3 length equals 17 residues. V was clipped by 1 base and J by 2 bases; unmatched bases: 6. From germline, CDR1 is SGHTA and CDR2 FQGNSA. This CDR3 is CASSLEGQGLPKNIQYF. In DNA, the CDR3 is TGTGCCAGCAGCTTAGAGGGACAGGGTCTCCCCAAAAACATTCAGTACTTC. Based on the CDR3 plus reference TRBV7-2 and TRBJ2-4, the full variable domain is GAGVSQSPSNKVTEKGKDVELRCDPISGHTALYWYRQSLGQGLEFLIYFQGNSAPDKSGLPSDRFSAERTGGSVSTLTIQRTQQEDSAVYLCASSLEGQGLPKNIQYFGAGTRLSVL.

This chain connects TRBV2 to TRBJ2-7; weak D call: TRBD1 (6 bases). With 6 bases removed from V and 0 bases from J, the gap between germline ends came to 9 bases. Germline CDR1 reads SNHLY; CDR2 reads FYNNEI. The CDR3 has 13 residues. The DNA for the CDR3 is TGTGCCAGCAGCGGACAGAGCTCCTACGAGCAGTACTTC. It specifies CASSGQSSYEQYF.

J is TRBJ2-5 and V is TRBV7-9; 13 bases are shared with TRBD2. V was pared by 5 bases and J by 5 bases, with 8 bases of the junction left unmatched. Germline-derived CDR1 and CDR2 are SEHNR and FQNEAQ (reference sequence). The CDR3 is 16 residues long. CDR3 coding DNA: TGTGCCAGCAGCAATGCACTAGCGGGAGGGCGGGAGACCCAGTACTTC. Translation gives CASSNALAGGRETQYF.